These T cell receptor beta chains were read from a single sample in a study of T-cell memory formation after mild COVID-19. TCRdb re-derived calls from the 5' RACE reads in MiXCR, one entry per CDR3 protein. The data contain some 40,000 distinct CDR3 sequences, 7.3% of them singletons. Sequencing was performed on PBMCs or a T cell subset sorted from them (not recorded which). The receptors come from a man younger than 35 who had mild COVID-19 (a few samples of this study predate the infection). Cell type and time point are not known. The CDR3 runs from the conserved cysteine through the conserved F or W. D genes are given only for firm matches. Not all rows give a size; the values are once, few, many and, for expanded clones, a class.

CDR3 protein	CDR3 DNA	V gene	J gene	clone size	D gene
CASSSVLGLGAEAFF	TGTGCCAGCAGCTCCGTGTTGGGGTTGGGGGCTGAAGCTTTCTTT	TRBV7-9	TRBJ1-1	-	-
CASSQASNTGELFF	TGCGCCAGCAGCCAAGCCTCGAACACCGGGGAGCTGTTTTTT	TRBV4-3	TRBJ2-2	many	-
CASSQPTGFLTDTQYF	TGTGCCAGCAGCCAGCCAACAGGATTCCTCACAGATACGCAGTATTTT	TRBV7-2	TRBJ2-3	-	-
CASSQEASPTNTDTQYF	TGCGCCAGCAGCCAAGAGGCGTCGCCCACGAACACAGATACGCAGTATTTT	TRBV4-1	TRBJ2-3	few	-
CAWRERLERGGLNEQFF	TGTGCCTGGAGAGAACGTTTGGAGCGGGGGGGCCTGAATGAGCAGTTCTTC	TRBV30	TRBJ2-1	few	TRBD2
CATTGTGGITGELFF	TGCGCCACCACGGGGACAGGGGGCATCACCGGGGAGCTGTTTTTT	TRBV5-1	TRBJ2-2	-	TRBD1
CASSGADSYEQYF	TGTGCCAGCAGCGGGGCGGACAGCTACGAGCAGTACTTC	TRBV7-8	TRBJ2-7	-	-
CASSDGAGGLYNEQFF	TGTGCCAGCAGTGACGGAGCGGGGGGCCTCTACAATGAGCAGTTCTTC	TRBV28	TRBJ2-1	-	TRBD2
CASSPGGMDEQYF	TGTGCCAGCTCACCAGGAGGGATGGACGAGCAGTACTTC	TRBV18	TRBJ2-7	many	-
CASSQRVWNTGELFF	TGTGCCAGCAGCCAAAGGGTATGGAACACCGGGGAGCTGTTTTTT	TRBV3-1	TRBJ2-2	-	-
CASSRTGAKNIQYF	TGTGCCAGCAGCCGAACCGGTGCCAAAAACATTCAGTACTTC	TRBV7-9	TRBJ2-4	few	-
CSARDAGQGHYAEAFF	TGCAGTGCTAGAGATGCAGGACAGGGGCACTATGCTGAAGCTTTCTTT	TRBV20-1	TRBJ1-1	-	TRBD1
CSARDERGAGDTQYF	TGCAGTGCTAGGGACGAGCGGGGGGCGGGAGATACGCAGTATTTT	TRBV20-1	TRBJ2-3	many	TRBD2
CASSLPESQETQYF	TGTGCCAGCAGTTTACCAGAAAGCCAAGAGACCCAGTACTTC	TRBV12-3/TRBV12-4	TRBJ2-5	many	-
CSARARTGMHYEKLFF	TGCAGTGCTAGAGCGCGGACAGGGATGCATTATGAAAAACTGTTTTTT	TRBV20-1	TRBJ1-4	-	TRBD1
CATHPGGNQPQHF	TGTGCCACCCATCCCGGGGGGAATCAGCCCCAGCATTTT	TRBV19	TRBJ1-5	-	-
CAITNPGQYEQYF	TGTGCCATCACCAACCCCGGACAGTACGAGCAGTACTTC	TRBV10-3	TRBJ2-7	-	-
CASSYDREGEQFF	TGTGCCAGCAGTTACGACAGGGAAGGTGAGCAGTTCTTC	TRBV6-5	TRBJ2-1	-	TRBD1
CASSTRQLEGDGYTF	TGTGCCAGCAGTACAAGACAGCTTGAGGGTGATGGCTACACCTTC	TRBV12-3/TRBV12-4	TRBJ1-2	-	-
CASRIDGGYTF	TGCGCCAGCCGGATTGATGGGGGCTACACCTTC	TRBV5-1	TRBJ1-2	few	-
CASSLLGNTIYF	TGCGCCAGCAGCCTGCTTGGAAACACCATATATTTT	TRBV4-1	TRBJ1-3	many	-
CASSPSEGFYGYTF	TGTGCCAGCAGCCCCTCTGAGGGGTTCTATGGCTACACCTTC	TRBV7-9	TRBJ1-2	few	-
CASSLRTGMGEQYF	TGTGCCAGCAGCTTACGAACAGGGATGGGGGAGCAGTACTTC	TRBV5-6	TRBJ2-7	-	-